This T cell receptor beta chain was obtained from a study of OX40 agonist ivuxolimab in advanced cancers. Across the whole study: Patients were dosed with the agonistic anti-OX40 (CD134) antibody ivuxolimab. Partial responses were achieved by three patients: one hepatocellular carcinoma, two cutaneous melanoma.

Only a few counts were recorded for this clone. Germline CDR1 reads SGHTA; CDR2 reads FQGTGA. The V and J ends lost 5 bases and 4 bases, in that order; junction bases with no gene match: 9. This CDR3 comprises 16 residues. Some clones are missing from TCRdb's copy, which holds only in-frame ones; the method was immunoSEQ multiplex PCR. The data show 70,000 to 85,000 clones, approximately 80% seen once. Here the sequenced sample was CD4+ or CD8+ T cells sorted from blood, taken in a trial of the OX40 agonist ivuxolimab. The clonotype comes from an adult with an advanced solid tumor such as melanoma, head and neck, liver or kidney cancer. The J gene is TRBJ2-1, the V gene TRBV7-3; 9 nucleotides agree with TRBD1. CDR3 nucleotide sequence: TGTGCCAGCAGCCCCCAGGACAGGGGCGGTTACAATGAGCAGTTCTTC. Its translation is CASSPQDRGGYNEQFF.